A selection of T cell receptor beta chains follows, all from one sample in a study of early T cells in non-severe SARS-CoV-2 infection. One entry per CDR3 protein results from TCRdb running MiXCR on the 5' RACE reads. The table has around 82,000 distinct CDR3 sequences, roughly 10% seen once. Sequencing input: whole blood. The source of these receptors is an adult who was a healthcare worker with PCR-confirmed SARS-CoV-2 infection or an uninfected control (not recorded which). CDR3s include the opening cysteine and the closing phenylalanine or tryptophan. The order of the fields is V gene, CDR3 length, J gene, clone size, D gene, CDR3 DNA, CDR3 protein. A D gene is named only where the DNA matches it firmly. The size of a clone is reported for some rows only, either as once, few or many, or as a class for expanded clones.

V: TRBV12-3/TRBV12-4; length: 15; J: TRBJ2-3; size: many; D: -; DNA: TGTGCCAGCAGTTTAGCGGGGGGGGCCACAGATACGCAGTATTTT; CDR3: CASSLAGGATDTQYF
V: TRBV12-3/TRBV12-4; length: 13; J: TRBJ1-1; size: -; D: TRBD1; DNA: TGTGCCAGCAGCCCGGACAGGGTCCCTGAAGCTTTCTTT; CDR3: CASSPDRVPEAFF
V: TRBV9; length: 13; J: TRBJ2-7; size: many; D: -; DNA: TGTGCCAGCAGCGTAGCTACAAGGGGCGAGCAGTACTTC; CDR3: CASSVATRGEQYF
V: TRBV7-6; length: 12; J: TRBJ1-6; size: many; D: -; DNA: TGTGCCAGCAGCTTATCTAATTCACCCCTCCACTTT; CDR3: CASSLSNSPLHF
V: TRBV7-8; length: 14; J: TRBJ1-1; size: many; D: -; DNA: TGTGCCAGCAGCTTAGCCGGTTCCTCCTCTGAAGCTTTCTTT; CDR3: CASSLAGSSSEAFF
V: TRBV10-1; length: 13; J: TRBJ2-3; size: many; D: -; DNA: TGCGCCAGCAGCTACGACCCTTCAGATACGCAGTATTTT; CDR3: CASSYDPSDTQYF
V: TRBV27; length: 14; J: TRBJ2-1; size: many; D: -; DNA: TGTGCCAGCAGTTTAGGCCAGTCGGACAATGAGCAGTTCTTC; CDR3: CASSLGQSDNEQFF
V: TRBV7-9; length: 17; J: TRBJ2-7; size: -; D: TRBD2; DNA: TGTGCCAGCAGCACCTCCTATACAACTAGCGGGGGGCCCGAGCAGTACTTC; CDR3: CASSTSYTTSGGPEQYF
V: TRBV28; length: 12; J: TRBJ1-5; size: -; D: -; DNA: TGTGCCACCAGTAGGTGGAATCAGCCCCAGCATTTT; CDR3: CATSRWNQPQHF
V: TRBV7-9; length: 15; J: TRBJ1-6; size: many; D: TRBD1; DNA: TGTGCCAGCAGCGAAACCGGGACAGGGGGATCACCCCTCCACTTT; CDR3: CASSETGTGGSPLHF
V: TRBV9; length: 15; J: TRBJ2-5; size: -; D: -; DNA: TGTGCCAGCAGCACCTCCGGGGAGTACCAAGAGACCCAGTACTTC; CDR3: CASSTSGEYQETQYF
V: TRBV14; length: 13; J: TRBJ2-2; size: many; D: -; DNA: TGTGCCAGCAGCCAAGATCTGGCCGGGGAGCTGTTTTTT; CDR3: CASSQDLAGELFF
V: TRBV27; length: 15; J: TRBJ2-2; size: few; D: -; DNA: TGTGCCAGCAGTTTGAGTAGCGGTTACACCGGGGAGCTGTTTTTT; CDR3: CASSLSSGYTGELFF
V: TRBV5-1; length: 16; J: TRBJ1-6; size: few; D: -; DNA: TGCGCCAGCAGCTTGGTTCTCCAGGTTAATAATTCACCCCTCCACTTT; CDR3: CASSLVLQVNNSPLHF
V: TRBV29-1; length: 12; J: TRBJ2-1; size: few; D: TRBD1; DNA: TGCAGCGTGGGGACAGGCTACAATGAGCAGTTCTTC; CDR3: CSVGTGYNEQFF
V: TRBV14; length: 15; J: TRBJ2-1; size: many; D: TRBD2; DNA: TGTGCCAGCAGCCAACTAGCGGTCTCCTACAATGAGCAGTTCTTC; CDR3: CASSQLAVSYNEQFF
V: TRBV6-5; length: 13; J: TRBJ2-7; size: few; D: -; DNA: TGTGCCAGCAGCTATGACAGTCCCTACGAGCAGTACTTC; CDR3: CASSYDSPYEQYF
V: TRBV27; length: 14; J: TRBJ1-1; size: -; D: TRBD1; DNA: TGTGCCACCCTCCCCGAGGGGGCGGCCACTGAAGCTTTCTTT; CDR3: CATLPEGAATEAFF
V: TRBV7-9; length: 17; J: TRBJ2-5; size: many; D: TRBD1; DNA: TGTGCCAGCACCTCCCCTTACGGGACAGAGTACCAAGAGACCCAGTACTTC; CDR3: CASTSPYGTEYQETQYF
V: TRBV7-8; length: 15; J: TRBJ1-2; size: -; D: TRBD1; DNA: TGTGCCAGCAGCCCGCAGGGACAGGTTAACTATGGCTACACCTTC; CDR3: CASSPQGQVNYGYTF
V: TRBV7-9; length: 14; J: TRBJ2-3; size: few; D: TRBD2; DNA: TGTGCCAGCAACCCCAGCGGGGGAGTAGATACGCAGTATTTT; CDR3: CASNPSGGVDTQYF
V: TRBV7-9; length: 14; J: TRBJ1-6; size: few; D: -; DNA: TGTGCCAGCGCCCCCCACCGGTGGAATTCACCCCTCCACTTT; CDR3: CASAPHRWNSPLHF
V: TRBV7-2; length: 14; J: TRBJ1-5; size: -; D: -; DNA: TGTGCCAGCGGGGGCTCGGGAAGCAATCAGCCCCAGCATTTT; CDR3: CASGGSGSNQPQHF
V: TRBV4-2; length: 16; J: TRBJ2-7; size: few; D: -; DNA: TGTGCCAGCAGCCAAGATCAACGGGGGAGCAACTACGAGCAGTACTTC; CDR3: CASSQDQRGSNYEQYF
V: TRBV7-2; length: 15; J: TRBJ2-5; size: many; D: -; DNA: TGTGCCAGCAGCTACCTAGGGACGCTCCAAGAGACCCAGTACTTC; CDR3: CASSYLGTLQETQYF
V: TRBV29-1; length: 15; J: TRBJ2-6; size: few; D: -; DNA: TGCAGCGTTGAAGGATGGAGCTCTGGGGCCAACGTCCTGACTTTC; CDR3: CSVEGWSSGANVLTF
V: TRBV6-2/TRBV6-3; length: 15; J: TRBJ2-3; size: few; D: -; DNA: TGTGCCAGCAGTTATGGGGGGCGCGGCGCAGATACGCAGTATTTT; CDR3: CASSYGGRGADTQYF
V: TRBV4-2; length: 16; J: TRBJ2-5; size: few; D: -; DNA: TGTGCCAGCAGCCCTTTCGAGGGGGGGGCCGGTGAGACCCAGTACTTC; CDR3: CASSPFEGGAGETQYF
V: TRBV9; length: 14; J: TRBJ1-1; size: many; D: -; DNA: TGTGCCAGCAGCGTTCGCCAGGTTGACACTGAAGCTTTCTTT; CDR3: CASSVRQVDTEAFF
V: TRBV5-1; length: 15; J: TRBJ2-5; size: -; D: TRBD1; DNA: TGCGCCAGCAAGCCGGGACAGGGTACGTCGGAGACCCAGTACTTC; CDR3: CASKPGQGTSETQYF
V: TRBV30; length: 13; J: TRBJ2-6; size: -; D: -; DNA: TGTGCCTGGAGTGCCTCTGGGGCCAACGTCCTGACTTTC; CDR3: CAWSASGANVLTF
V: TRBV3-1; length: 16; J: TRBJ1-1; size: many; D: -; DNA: TGTGCCAGCAGCCAAGCGCGGGGGGGCGCGAACACTGAAGCTTTCTTT; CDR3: CASSQARGGANTEAFF
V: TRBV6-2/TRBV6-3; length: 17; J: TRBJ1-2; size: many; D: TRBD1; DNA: TGTGCCAGCAGTTACGTAAGGACAGGGGGCGCGGACTATGGCTACACCTTC; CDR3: CASSYVRTGGADYGYTF
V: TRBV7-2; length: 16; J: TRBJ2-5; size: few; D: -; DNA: TGTGCCAGCAGCTTAGTAACCCCTGGAGGAAAAGAGACCCAGTACTTC; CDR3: CASSLVTPGGKETQYF
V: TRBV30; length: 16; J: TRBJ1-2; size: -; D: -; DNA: TGTGCCTGGAGTCAAGGTAGTTCCGGGACCGTCTATGGCTACACCTTC; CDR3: CAWSQGSSGTVYGYTF
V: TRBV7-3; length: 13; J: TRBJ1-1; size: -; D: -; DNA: TGTGCCAGCAGCTTAACGGTAGGGGTTGAAGCTTTCTTT; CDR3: CASSLTVGVEAFF
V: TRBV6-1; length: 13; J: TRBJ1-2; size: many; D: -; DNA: TGTGCCAGCAGCCACAGGAGGGGCAGTGGCTACACCTTC; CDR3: CASSHRRGSGYTF
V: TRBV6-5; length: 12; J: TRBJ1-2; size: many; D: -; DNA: TGTGCCAGCAGTTACACCGGGGTTGGCTACACCTTC; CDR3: CASSYTGVGYTF
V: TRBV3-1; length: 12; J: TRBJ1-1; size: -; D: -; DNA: TGTGCCAGCAGCCAAGCCGTGGGAGAAGCTTTCTTT; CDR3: CASSQAVGEAFF
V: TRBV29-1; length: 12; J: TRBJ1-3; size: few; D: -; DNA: TGCAGCGTTCACGGGGCTGGAAACACCATATATTTT; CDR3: CSVHGAGNTIYF
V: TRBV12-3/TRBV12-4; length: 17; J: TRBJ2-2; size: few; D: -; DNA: TGTGCCAGCAGTTTAGGGACCCTCTATCCTAACACCGGGGAGCTGTTTTTT; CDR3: CASSLGTLYPNTGELFF